The next 24 T cell receptor beta chains were all read from a single sample in a study of CD8 T cells in ankylosing spondylitis (dated 2017 in TCRdb). The research as a whole found: A TCR beta motif of about 8 highly homologous amino acid variants appeared characteristic of blood from ankylosing spondylitis patients.

The library relied on 5' RACE. Sequencer: Illumina HiSeq 2500. TCRdb cleaned the public reads at Q25 with fastp, built clones with MiXCR and kept in-frame beta chains. Each entry is one CDR3 protein sequence, shown with its most common DNA and genes. In this sample the table shows some 840,000 distinct CDR3 sequences, about 12% of which occur a single time. The ten top clones hold roughly 0.51% of the sample. What these receptors recognize is not known. The sequencing input was blood, either unsorted or a sorted T cell fraction (not recorded which). Every receptor here comes from a male donor with ankylosing spondylitis.

This chain joins TRBV28 and TRBJ2-3; weak D call: TRBD2 (6 bases). The germline gives CDR1 MDHEN, CDR2 SYDVKM. V lost 6 bases and J 5 bases, leaving 9 bases between the germline ends. The CDR3 spans 12 residues. CDR3: CASRDSGDTQYF. CDR3 nucleotides: TGTGCCAGCAGAGATAGCGGAGATACGCAGTATTTT.

The sample holds a few counts of this clonotype. The genes are TRBV6-5 and TRBJ1-6; TRBD1 matches at 10 bases. The CDR3 runs 12 residues. With 8 bases clipped from V and 10 bases from J, the junction kept 2 bases outside the gene matches. The V gene's germline CDR1 is MNHEY and CDR2 SVGAGI. The DNA of the CDR3 is TGTGCCAGCGGGGACAGGGGATCACCCCTCCACTTT. It translates to CASGDRGSPLHF.

This clonotype was counted a few times. The chain joins TRBV7-2 to TRBJ2-2; the match to TRBD2 covers 13 bases. The V and J ends lost 5 bases and 2 bases, in that order; junction bases with no gene match: 5. CDR3 size: 17 residues. Germline CDR1 reads SGHTA; CDR2 reads FQGNSA. The CDR3: CASSHTSGGANTGELFF. The CDR3 DNA reads TGTGCCAGCAGCCACACTAGCGGGGGGGCCAACACCGGGGAGCTGTTTTTT.

This clonotype was picked up many times. The chain links TRBV5-1 to TRBJ2-1, with D maybe TRBD1 (6 bases). The germline V gene has CDR1 SGHRS and CDR2 YFSETQ. Trimming cost V 2 bases and J 6 bases, with 15 bases left between them. The CDR3 spans 15 residues. DNA of the CDR3: TGCGCCAGCAGCTTAGGGGGAGTTAGCTTCAATGAGCAGTTCTTC. Protein product: CASSLGGVSFNEQFF. Drawing the rest from reference TRBV5-1 and TRBJ2-1, the complete variable domain is KAGVTQTPRYLIKTRGQQVTLSCSPISGHRSVSWYQQTPGQGLQFLFEYFSETQRNKGNFPGRFSGRQFSNSRSEMNVSTLELGDSALYLCASSLGGVSFNEQFFGPGTRLTVL.

The V and J genes are TRBV7-8 and TRBJ2-3; D is tentatively TRBD1 or TRBD2 (5 bases each). CDR1 SGHVS and CDR2 FQNEAQ come from the germline V gene. Between the trimmed V and J ends, which lost 8 bases and 0 bases, there was a span of 18 bases. The CDR3 has 16 amino acids. This chain's CDR3 is CASYLGTLLSTDTQYF. CDR3 sequence (DNA): TGTGCCAGCTACCTCGGGACCCTCCTTAGCACAGATACGCAGTATTTT.

The chain links TRBV6-5 to TRBJ2-7; D might be TRBD1 (5 bases). Trimming cost V 2 bases and J 2 bases, with 19 bases left between them. The CDR3 has 17 residues. Per the germline V gene, CDR1 is MNHEY and CDR2 is SVGAGI. CDR3 in amino acids: CASSYKYSPGQTYEQYF. The DNA for the CDR3 is TGTGCCAGCAGTTACAAGTACAGTCCAGGGCAGACCTACGAGCAGTACTTC.

The CDR3 is CSVELGMNTEAFF. Written as DNA, the CDR3 is TGCAGCGTTGAACTGGGGATGAACACTGAAGCTTTCTTT. V is TRBV29-1 and J is TRBJ1-1; no clear D. Trimming removed 2 bases from V and 0 bases from J, with 7 bases in between. Germline loops: CDR1 SQVTM, CDR2 ANQGSEA. The CDR3 spans 13 residues.

The rearrangement joins TRBV6-2 or TRBV6-3 to TRBJ2-1, with D unresolved. Germline loops: CDR1 MNHEY, CDR2 SVGEGT. Trimming cost V 6 bases and J 7 bases, with 13 bases left between them. The CDR3 has 13 amino acids. CDR3 protein: CASSPAVRNEQFF. The CDR3 DNA reads as TGTGCCAGCAGCCCGGCCGTCCGGAATGAGCAGTTCTTC.

This clonotype has more than one count but fewer than ten. This chain uses TRBV20-1 with TRBJ2-3; no reliable D call. Germline V lookup: CDR1 DFQATT, CDR2 SNEGSKA (reference sequence). The V end was cut by 8 bases, the J end by 5 bases, with 11 bases between. This CDR3 contains 11 residues. The CDR3 here is CSSTVGDTQYF. CDR3 bases: TGCAGTTCGACGGTAGGAGATACGCAGTATTTT.

This clonotype came up a few times. The junction departs from the called germline gene at one end, perhaps through a read error. J is TRBJ2-7 and V is TRBV6-5; no firm D call. The V gene's germline CDR1 is MNHEY and CDR2 SVGAGI. This CDR3 region has 15 residues. Written as DNA, the CDR3 is TGTGCCAGCAGTTACTCGAAGGTCAGCTCCTACGAGCAGTCCTTC. Amino acids: CASSYSKVSSYEQSF.

This clonotype was observed many times. The chain uses TRBV29-1 and TRBJ2-3; unclear D gene. Trimming left V 4 bases short and J 5 bases short, with 4 bases between. CDR3 size: 10 residues. Germline-derived CDR1 and CDR2 are SQVTM and ANQGSEA. The CDR3: CSVGGDTQYF. CDR3 bases: TGCAGCGTTGGAGGAGATACGCAGTATTTT.

This clonotype was counted many times. The chain links TRBV20-1 to TRBJ2-3, with 7 bases aligning to TRBD2. The CDR3 extends over 14 amino acids. CDR1 is DFQATT and CDR2 is SNEGSKA in the germline V gene (reference sequence). With V trimmed by 5 bases and J by 8 bases, 13 bases remained unmatched. The CDR3 spells CSAPPSGVEITQYF. In DNA form, the CDR3 reads TGCAGTGCTCCGCCCAGCGGGGTCGAGATTACGCAGTATTTT.

This clonotype was picked up a small number of times. CDR3 loop: CSASSGFDNQPQHF. In nucleotides, the CDR3 is TGCAGTGCTAGTTCGGGTTTTGACAATCAGCCCCAGCATTTT. The rearrangement uses TRBV20-1 and TRBJ1-5, with unresolved D. Trimming pared 3 bases from V and 3 bases from J, leaving 12 bases between. CDR3 length: 14 residues. Germline CDR1 reads DFQATT; CDR2 reads SNEGSKA (reference sequence).

J is TRBJ2-7 and V is TRBV25-1; 7 nucleotides match TRBD1. Germline lookup yields CDR1 MGHDK and CDR2 SYGVNS. V lost 6 bases and J lost 2; bases outside the gene matches: 7. The CDR3 covers 14 residues. The CDR3 protein is CASRGDSGTYEQYF. In DNA form, the CDR3 reads TGTGCCAGCAGGGGGGACAGTGGGACCTACGAGCAGTACTTC.

In nucleotides, the CDR3 is TGTGCCAGCAGTGAAATCGGCTCTGGGGCCAACGTCCTGACTTTC. Translation: CASSEIGSGANVLTF. V is TRBV12-3 or TRBV12-4 and J is TRBJ2-6; no definite D call. The CDR3 loop spans 15 amino acids. With 5 bases removed from V and 0 bases from J, the gap between germline ends came to 8 bases.

This clonotype came up a few times. V usage is TRBV11-3 and J usage is TRBJ2-1; 7 positions agree with TRBD2. Germline V gives CDR1 SGHNT, CDR2 YENEEA. The CDR3 loop spans 14 amino acids. Germline trimming cut 4 bases from V and 9 bases from J; bases unmatched to any gene: 9. CDR3 sequence (DNA): TGTGCCAGCAGCTGGGGGGGTAAATATGGTGAGCAGTTCTTC. This codes for CASSWGGKYGEQFF.

The gene calls are TRBV5-4 and TRBJ2-7; D tentatively fits TRBD1 or TRBD2 (5 bases each). Germline CDR1 reads SGHNT; CDR2 reads YYREEE (reference sequence). V shed 2 bases and J shed 0 bases, with 12 bases lying between them. This CDR3 is built from 15 residues. CDR3 sequence: CASSFGTDISYEQYF. In DNA, the CDR3 is TGTGCCAGCAGCTTCGGGACGGATATCTCCTACGAGCAGTACTTC.

This clonotype was counted a few times. The chain has TRBV29-1 and TRBJ2-7, with no clear D. Between the trimmed V and J ends, which lost 5 bases and 2 bases, there was a span of 13 bases. The CDR3 has 13 amino acids. CDR1 is SQVTM, CDR2 ANQGSEA, per germline. For the CDR3, the DNA is TGCAGCGTTACCCATGATTCTGCCTACGAGCAGTACTTC. Translated, it gives CSVTHDSAYEQYF.

The chain is built from TRBV5-1 and TRBJ2-3, with TRBD2 matching over 10 bases. After removal of 4 bases from V and 2 bases from J, the junction contained 4 bases not matched to a gene. This CDR3 contains 15 residues. Germline CDR1 is SGHRS and CDR2 is YFSETQ. The CDR3: CASSKAGGHTDTQYF. The CDR3 coding sequence is TGCGCCAGCAGCAAAGCGGGGGGGCACACAGATACGCAGTATTTT.

This clonotype was seen a handful of times. The V call is TRBV12-3 or TRBV12-4, the J call TRBJ2-3; TRBD1 aligns across 11 bases. The CDR3 is 15 amino acids. Unmatched junction bases numbered 3, after V lost 0 bases and J lost 7 bases. CDR3 in amino acids: CASSLAGTGGNTQYF. In DNA form, the CDR3 reads TGTGCCAGCAGTTTAGCCGGGACAGGGGGAAATACGCAGTATTTT.

The rearrangement links TRBV20-1 to TRBJ2-1; D may be TRBD1 (6 bases). CDR3 length: 13 residues. Germline V CDR1 and CDR2: DFQATT, SNEGSKA (reference sequence). The germline V and J ends were trimmed by 6 bases and 5 bases, with 14 bases remaining between them. CDR3 amino acids: CSATGTRDNEQFF. CDR3 nucleotides: TGCAGTGCAACCGGGACAAGGGACAATGAGCAGTTCTTC.

As DNA, the CDR3 is TGCGCCAGCAGCTTGGACACGCACTACGAGCAGTACTTC. It yields the protein CASSLDTHYEQYF. This chain links TRBV5-1 with TRBJ2-7; D is uncertain. Germline V gene data show CDR1 as SGHRS and CDR2 as YFSETQ. Trimming cost V 0 bases and J 3 bases, with 7 bases left between them. This CDR3 contains 13 residues.

This clonotype came up a few times. The chain carries TRBV5-1 and TRBJ2-1, with TRBD2 as a possible D gene (6 bases). CDR3 length: 14 residues. Germline V gene lookup returns CDR1 SGHRS and CDR2 YFSETQ. The V end was cut by 3 bases, the J end by 5 bases, with 12 bases between. CDR3 region: CASSSGSSNNEQFF. CDR3 nucleotide sequence: TGCGCCAGCAGCTCCGGGAGTAGCAACAATGAGCAGTTCTTC.

The chain has TRBV20-1 and TRBJ1-5; weak D call: TRBD1 (6 bases). The germline CDR1 and CDR2 sequences are DFQATT and SNEGSKA (reference sequence). V lost 5 bases and J lost 4, with 12 bases in between. CDR3 length: 13 residues. The CDR3 here is CSALDRFNQPQHF. The CDR3 DNA sequence: TGCAGTGCTTTAGACAGGTTTAATCAGCCCCAGCATTTT.